Sequencing of this T cell receptor delta chain was carried out in a study of gamma-delta chains in newborns, infants, children. The overall study: Microbial exposure reportedly drives polyclonal innate γδ T cell expansion after birth.

TCRdb redid clone calling on the reads using CATT. The table includes about 8,500 delta-chain clones, 3% to 4% detected once. As for this clone: A read error is possible here, since a much larger clone lies one base away. Other DNA sequences in this sample translate to the same CDR3.

This CDR3 region has 19 residues. CDR1 is GEAIGNYY, CDR2 EKD, per germline. Trimming cost V 0 bases and J 0 bases, with 14 bases left between them. The chain has TRDV2 and TRDJ3; D gene uncertain. The TCR originated in a child who was a newborn, infant or young child, either healthy, febrile or measles-vaccinated (not recorded which). Sequences were obtained from blood. The CDR3 here is CACDTVGIRSSWDTRQMFF. In DNA form, the CDR3 reads TGTGCCTGTGACACCGTGGGAATTCGGAGCTCCTGGGACACCCGACAGATGTTTTTC.